What follows are 14 T cell receptor beta chains derived from one specimen sequenced in a study of T cells in Graves' hyperthyroidism and ophthalmopathy. TCR beta CDR3 region amplification was performed from RNA transcripts. The HTBI primer set drove a first-round RT-PCR of the TCR CDR3. In TCRdb, the multiplex PCR reads were re-called with MiXCR into one record per CDR3 protein. The table lists more than 300,000 distinct CDR3 sequences, around a sixth of them singletons. Source material: blood. The receptors come from a man younger than 30 with Graves' ophthalmopathy.

J is TRBJ2-1 and V is TRBV19; D possibly corresponds to TRBD2 (5 bases). In germline, CDR1 is LNHDA, CDR2 SQIVND (reference sequence). Trimming took 0 bases from V and 1 from J, leaving 13 bases between them. The CDR3 runs 17 residues. CDR3 sequence: CASSIDWTEKSYNEQFF. The CDR3 region has the DNA TGTGCCAGTAGTATAGATTGGACTGAGAAGTCCTACAATGAGCAGTTCTTC.

This clonotype was counted at least ten times. This chain uses TRBV20-1 with TRBJ1-1; 8 bases map to TRBD1. Germline V lookup: CDR1 DFQATT, CDR2 SNEGSKA (reference sequence). The CDR3 is 14 amino acids. V lost 5 bases to trimming and J lost 1 base; unmatched junction nucleotides: 6. This CDR3 reads CSAQNTGGNTEAFF. Here the CDR3 DNA reads TGCAGTGCTCAAAACACAGGGGGGAACACTGAAGCTTTCTTT.

The chain recombines TRBV28 with TRBJ2-7, with D tentatively TRBD1 or TRBD2 (5 bases each). This CDR3 region has 15 residues. V was shortened by 6 bases and J by 2 bases, with 17 bases between the two germline ends. Germline V gene data show CDR1 as MDHEN and CDR2 as SYDVKM. CDR3 sequence reads: CASRRRIEGPYEQYF. The CDR3 DNA sequence: TGTGCCAGCAGACGCCGAATAGAGGGGCCCTACGAGCAGTACTTC. Filled out from reference TRBV28 and TRBJ2-7, the complete variable domain reads DVKVTQSSRYLVKRTGEKVFLECVQDMDHENMFWYRQDPGLGLRLIYFSYDVKMKEKGDIPEGYSVSREKKERFSLILESASTNQTSMYLCASRRRIEGPYEQYFGPGTRLTVT.

In its sample, this clonotype was seen many times. CDR3 DNA: TGCAGTGCTCCCGGAAATTACGAGCAGTACTTC. Translated: CSAPGNYEQYF. V and J are TRBV20-1 and TRBJ2-7; no firm D call. CDR1 and CDR2 from the germline V gene are DFQATT and SNEGSKA (reference sequence). Trimming removed 5 bases from V and 4 bases from J, with 9 bases in between. The CDR3 has 11 amino acids.

This clonotype was seen at least ten times. This rearrangement joins TRBV3-1 to TRBJ2-1; no firm D call. Looked up from germline, CDR1 is LGHDT and CDR2 is YNNKEL (reference sequence). This CDR3 is 14 amino acids long. Trimming removed 2 bases at V and 5 bases at J, with 10 bases between. In nucleotides, the CDR3 is TGTGCCAGCAGCCAAAGGGCAGGTGACAATGAGCAGTTCTTC. This gives the protein CASSQRAGDNEQFF.

This clonotype has ten or more counts. The chain couples TRBV3-1 to TRBJ1-1; 10 bases line up with TRBD1. V was clipped by 1 base and J by 10 bases; unmatched bases: 0. Germline V CDR1 and CDR2: LGHDT, YNNKEL (reference sequence). The CDR3 runs to 12 residues. CDR3 region: CASSQGDRGAFF. For the CDR3, the DNA is TGTGCCAGCAGCCAAGGGGACAGGGGAGCTTTCTTT.

This clonotype was counted a single time. The J gene is TRBJ1-1, the V gene TRBV10-3, with D hard to call. Germline CDR1 is ENHRY and CDR2 is SYGVKD. The CDR3 sequence is 13 residues long. V was shortened by 5 bases and J by 1 base, with 8 bases between the two germline ends. The CDR3 is CAISRVGNTEAFF. CDR3 nucleotides: TGTGCCATCAGTCGCGTGGGGAACACTGAAGCTTTCTTT.

This clonotype was recorded only once. The chain carries TRBV15 and TRBJ2-1; 8 bases match TRBD1. The CDR3 loop spans 15 amino acids. In germline, CDR1 is LNHNV, CDR2 YYDKDF (reference sequence). V shed 0 bases, J shed 7 bases, and the junction held 5 bases outside the gene matches. Here the CDR3 DNA reads TGTGCCACCAGCAGAGAAGTACAGGGGGGAAATGAGCAGTTCTTC. Translating gives CATSREVQGGNEQFF.

The gene calls are TRBV20-1 and TRBJ2-7, with D possibly matching TRBD2 (6 bases). The CDR3 is made up of 14 amino acids. Germline V gene sequence: CDR1 DFQATT, CDR2 SNEGSKA (reference sequence). Here the CDR3 reads CSAPSASSSYEQYF. The CDR3 nucleotides read TGCAGCGCCCCTAGCGCTTCGAGCTCCTACGAGCAGTACTTC.

The chain employs TRBV5-1 and TRBJ1-5; no clear D gene. Germline CDR1 is SGHRS and CDR2 is YFSETQ. The CDR3 has 11 amino acids. V was cut by 10 bases and J by 5 bases, with 10 bases left in between. CDR3 amino acids: CARTMYQPQHF. DNA of the CDR3: TGCGCCCGGACCATGTATCAGCCCCAGCATTTT.

This clonotype showed up many times. The chain joins TRBV20-1 to TRBJ2-2, with TRBD1 as a possible D gene (5 bases). The CDR3 runs 14 residues. V was shortened by 5 bases and J by 1 base, with 11 bases between the two germline ends. Per the germline V gene, CDR1 is DFQATT and CDR2 is SNEGSKA (reference sequence). The CDR3 region has the DNA TGCAGTGCTCCGGACAAGGTGAACACCGGGGAGCTGTTTTTT. It translates to CSAPDKVNTGELFF.

This clonotype showed up many times. The J gene is TRBJ2-2, the V gene TRBV2; 7 bases line up with TRBD2. This CDR3 region has 13 residues. Trimming cost V 6 bases and J 5 bases; bases outside gene matches: 3. The germline CDR1 and CDR2 sequences are SNHLY and FYNNEI. The CDR3 is CASRAGWTGELFF. DNA for the CDR3: TGTGCCAGCAGAGCGGGGTGGACCGGGGAGCTGTTTTTT.

This clonotype was seen a few times. The chain has TRBV19 and TRBJ1-1, with 9 bases matching TRBD1. Germline assignment: CDR1 LNHDA and CDR2 SQIVND (reference sequence). CDR3 length: 17 amino acids. The ends lost 1 base at V and 3 bases at J; junction bases unmatched: 9. The CDR3 loop reads CASSIVPPDRGYTEAFF. CDR3 bases: TGTGCCAGTAGTATAGTTCCCCCCGACAGGGGGTACACTGAAGCTTTCTTT.

At least ten counts were recorded for this clonotype. The rearrangement uses TRBV7-8 and TRBJ1-1, with D uncertain. CDR3 length: 15 residues. The V end was cut by 2 bases, the J end by 1 base, with 11 bases between. Germline V gives CDR1 SGHVS, CDR2 FQNEAQ. CDR3 loop: CASSLRPYKNTEAFF. The CDR3 DNA is TGTGCCAGCAGCTTACGACCCTACAAGAACACTGAAGCTTTCTTT.